This T cell receptor (beta chain) was identified in a study of T cells in Graves' hyperthyroidism and ophthalmopathy. In the study overall: Peripheral blood was secured at the point of initial diagnosis, before any treatment.

Regions amplified from RNA transcripts were the TCR beta CDR3 regions. Initially, a first-round RT-PCR of the TCR CDR3 employed the HTBI primer set. TCRdb passed the multiplex PCR reads through MiXCR, listing each CDR3 protein once. The repertoire holds more than 500,000 distinct CDR3 sequences, with about 16% as singletons. The CDR3 has 15 residues. Germline V CDR1 and CDR2: MNHEY, SMNVEV (reference sequence). Trimming took 0 bases from V and 0 from J, leaving 6 bases between them. The hyperthyroidism was newly diagnosed and had lasted under 2 months; the patients were aged 18 to 65. Each diagnosis drew on symptoms, thyroxine, TRAb, thyroid ultrasound and orbital computed tomography findings.

The chain recombines TRBV27 with TRBJ1-3; D remains ambiguous. This TCR was recovered from a woman aged 25 to 45 with Graves' hyperthyroidism. The sequenced material came from blood. Here the CDR3 DNA reads TGTGCCAGCAGTTTATCTCGGTCCTCTGGAAACACCATATATTTT. Translation gives CASSLSRSSGNTIYF.